Listed below are T cell receptor beta chains from one sample, sequenced in a study of T cell changes during pregnancy in multiple sclerosis. Method: immunoSEQ multiplex PCR; TCRdb's copy keeps in-frame clones and lacks some. The table includes about 86,000 clones, 75% to 95% detected once. The material was peripheral blood, obtained in the first trimester of pregnancy. All receptors come from a female donor in good health, enrolled as a control in a pregnancy study. Both conserved end residues are part of each CDR3. The D gene is left open where the match is weak. Expanded clones get a size class; other rows say once, few or many, or leave the size out.

. | TRBJ2-5 | TRBV7-3 | TRBD2 | CASSPASGGRKTQYF | TGTGCCAGCAGCCCTGCTAGCGGGGGAAGGAAGACCCAGTACTTC
. | TRBJ2-7 | TRBV28 | TRBD2 | CASSFLVGGTGLDF | TGTGCCAGCAGTTTCCTCGTCGGGGGGACGGGGTTGGACTTC
. | TRBJ1-2 | TRBV4-2 | . | CASSPGRNYGYTF | TGTGCCAGCAGCCCAGGGAGGAACTATGGCTACACCTTC
once | TRBJ2-7 | TRBV29-1 | . | CSVASVFTYEQYF | TGCAGCGTTGCTTCGGTGTTTACCTACGAGCAGTACTTC
. | TRBJ2-5 | TRBV5-1 | TRBD2 | CASSFGGTSGETQYF | TGCGCCAGCAGCTTTGGCGGGACTAGTGGAGAGACCCAGTACTTC
. | TRBJ1-3 | TRBV15 | . | CATSRAGGRAGNTIYF | TGTGCCACCAGCAGAGCGGGGGGAAGGGCTGGAAACACCATATATTTT
. | TRBJ1-2 | TRBV27 | TRBD1 | CASSAGTDRDYTF | TGTGCCAGCAGTGCCGGGACAGATCGCGACTACACCTTC
. | TRBJ2-7 | TRBV7-9 | TRBD1 | CASSSGQGIGLEQYF | TGTGCCAGCAGCTCCGGACAGGGAATTGGGCTCGAGCAGTACTTC
. | TRBJ2-1 | TRBV4-1 | . | CASSQFPDNEQFF | TGCGCCAGCAGCCAATTCCCGGACAATGAGCAGTTCTTC
. | TRBJ2-3 | TRBV7-3 | . | CASSLRTVGDTQYF | TGTGCCAGCAGCTTACGGACAGTCGGCGATACGCAGTATTTT
. | TRBJ2-5 | TRBV9 | . | CASSVEGGPMGETQYF | TGTGCCAGCAGCGTAGAGGGGGGGCCAATGGGAGAGACCCAGTACTTC